The 19 T cell receptor beta chains below were found in one sample sequenced in a study of shared clonotypes between healthy human individuals. Generated by immunoSEQ multiplex PCR, the TCRdb table keeps only in-frame clones and is missing some. The sample shows some 680,000 clones, more than 70% of them seen only once. Sequencing input: memory CD4+ T cells sorted from blood. Noted subset: CD45RA-negative fraction. Receptors were obtained from a woman in her thirties in good health.

CDR3 sequence (DNA): TGTGCCAGCAGCAGGGGAGTAAATCAGCCCCAGCATTTT. This sequence encodes CASSRGVNQPQHF. The V call is TRBV6-5, the J call TRBJ1-5, with D possibly being TRBD1 (6 bases). The germline gives CDR1 MNHEY, CDR2 SVGAGI. Trimming removed 6 bases at V and 4 bases at J, with 10 bases between. The CDR3 runs to 13 residues.

The genes are TRBV6-6 and TRBJ2-1; D is ambiguous. The V and J ends lost 6 bases and 1 base respectively, with 10 bases between them. Germline CDR1 is MNHNY and CDR2 is SVGAGI (reference sequence). CDR3 length: 14 residues. Here the CDR3 DNA reads TGTGCCAGCAGGAGTCTAAGGTCCTACAATGAGCAGTTCTTC. Encoded protein: CASRSLRSYNEQFF.

Many counts were recorded for this clone. The chain combines TRBV21-1 with TRBJ2-7. TRBV21-1 is labeled a pseudogene. The CDR3 is 17 amino acids. CDR3 residues: CASSNRVQARGSYEQYF. The CDR3 bases are TGTGCCAGCAGCAACCGAGTCCAGGCGCGAGGCTCCTACGAGCAGTACTTC.

V and J are TRBV5-1 and TRBJ2-5; D is uncertain. V gave up 4 bases and J gave up 2 bases, with 9 bases separating them. The germline gives CDR1 SGHRS, CDR2 YFSETQ. This CDR3 has 13 residues. The CDR3 DNA reads as TGCGCCAGCAGCCCGGCCCTTCAAGAGACCCAGTACTTC. Protein sequence: CASSPALQETQYF.

V usage is TRBV7-9 and J usage is TRBJ2-3; TRBD1 matches 7 bases. Germline V gene data show CDR1 as SEHNR and CDR2 as FQNEAQ (reference sequence). There are 16 residues in the CDR3. V gave up 2 bases and J gave up 3 bases; unmatched junction bases: 8. CDR3 in amino acids: CASSLYRGRGTDTQYF. The CDR3 coding sequence is TGTGCCAGCAGCTTATACAGAGGCAGGGGGACAGATACGCAGTATTTT.

The chain employs TRBV5-1 and TRBJ2-1; possibly TRBD1 for D (5 bases). V lost 2 bases, J lost 2 bases, and 11 bases lay in between. In germline, CDR1 is SGHRS, CDR2 YFSETQ. The CDR3 spans 15 residues. The CDR3 is CASSFSSQAYNEQFF. As DNA, the CDR3 is TGCGCCAGCAGCTTCAGCTCACAGGCCTACAATGAGCAGTTCTTC.

This clone appeared a single time. The rearrangement joins TRBV14 to TRBJ2-5; the D gene is possibly TRBD2 (5 bases). TRBJ2-7 explains the end of the DNA better; the J call may be wrong. Germline CDR1 SGHDN, CDR2 FVKESK. The CDR3 loop spans 16 amino acids. The CDR3 DNA sequence: TGTGCCAGCAGCCAGATTCTGGGGAGCCCCCCCTACGAGCAGTACTTC. Translating gives CASSQILGSPPYEQYF.

The chain has TRBV5-1 and TRBJ2-1; the D gene could be TRBD1 or TRBD2 (5 bases each). The germline V gene has CDR1 SGHRS and CDR2 YFSETQ. The CDR3 spans 15 residues. Trimming shortened V by 6 bases and J by 0 bases, and 13 bases separated the two germline ends. This CDR3 reads CASTISGSSYNEQFF. The CDR3 nucleotides are TGCGCCAGCACCATTTCAGGGAGCTCCTACAATGAGCAGTTCTTC.

The chain employs TRBV27 and TRBJ2-3, with 9 nucleotides matching TRBD2. CDR1 and CDR2 (germline): MNHEY, SMNVEV (reference sequence). The CDR3 covers 17 residues. V was pared by 3 bases and J by 1 base, with 8 bases of the junction left unmatched. CDR3 DNA sequence: TGTGCCAGCAGTTTCGGTTTGAGGACTAGCGGCACAGATACGCAGTATTTT. It codes for CASSFGLRTSGTDTQYF.

This clone ranks as medium-sized (0.01 to 0.1%). Distinct nucleotide sequences in the sample also encode this CDR3. V usage is TRBV25-1 and J usage is TRBJ2-2; 7 nucleotides agree with TRBD2. Germline V lookup: CDR1 MGHDK, CDR2 SYGVNS. Trimming cost V 1 base and J 5 bases; bases outside gene matches: 7. This CDR3 comprises 16 residues. CDR3: CASSESGGVPTGELFF. The CDR3 DNA reads TGTGCCAGCAGTGAATCGGGGGGAGTCCCTACCGGGGAGCTGTTTTTT.

The chain combines TRBV6-1 with TRBJ1-1, with D tentatively TRBD1 (6 bases). The CDR3 extends over 14 amino acids. V was clipped by 6 bases and J by 6 bases, with 17 bases between them. CDR1 is MNHNS, CDR2 SASEGT, per germline. This CDR3 reads CASRREGETAEAFF. The CDR3 region has the DNA TGTGCCAGCAGACGGGAGGGGGAGACGGCTGAAGCTTTCTTT.

The gene calls are TRBV7-2 and TRBJ1-3; D gene unclear. The CDR3 contains 14 residues. Trimming removed 5 bases from V and 4 bases from J, with 12 bases in between. Germline lookup yields CDR1 SGHTA and CDR2 FQGNSA. CDR3 sequence reads: CASSRNGLGNTIYF. As DNA, the CDR3 is TGTGCCAGCAGCCGTAACGGGTTAGGAAACACCATATATTTT.

Remarks on this clone: The germline gene is not matched at one end of the junction; a read error may be the cause. This chain connects TRBV6-1 to TRBJ2-5, with 11 bases matching TRBD2. CDR3 length equals 18 residues. The germline V gene has CDR1 MNHNS and CDR2 SASEGT. The CDR3 sequence is CASREGVVGLAGGETQYF. CDR3 in DNA: TGTGCCAGCAGGGAAGGGGTAGTAGGGCTAGCGGGAGGAGAGACCCAGTACTTC.

This chain joins TRBV21-1 and TRBJ1-1. TRBV21-1 is listed as a pseudogene. The CDR3 consists of 14 residues. The CDR3 protein is CASPQGTVNTEAFF. In nucleotides, the CDR3 is TGTGCCAGCCCTCAAGGGACGGTGAACACTGAAGCTTTCTTT.

This clone was detected a few times. The rearrangement links TRBV5-4 to TRBJ2-3, with 7 nucleotides matching TRBD1. Germline V lookup: CDR1 SGHNT, CDR2 YYREEE (reference sequence). The CDR3 consists of 15 residues. The ends lost 4 bases at V and 2 bases at J; junction bases unmatched: 7. The chain's CDR3 is CASSAPGQITDTQYF. CDR3 DNA: TGTGCCAGCAGCGCTCCGGGACAGATCACAGATACGCAGTATTTT. The complete variable domain, with remaining parts taken from reference TRBV5-4 and TRBJ2-3, reads ETGVTQSPTHLIKTRGQQVTLRCSSQSGHNTVSWYQQALGQGPQFIFQYYREEENGRGNFPPRFSGLQFPNYSSELNVNALELDDSALYLCASSAPGQITDTQYFGPGTRLTVL.

This clone was detected a few times. The V call is TRBV28, the J call TRBJ1-4, with 8 positions matching TRBD1. Germline CDR1 MDHEN, CDR2 SYDVKM. CDR3 size: 19 residues. Trimming at V came to 6 bases and at J to 2 bases, leaving 17 bases not matched to a gene. CDR3 sequence reads: CASRVQGAGPFATNEKLFF. DNA for the CDR3: TGTGCCAGCAGGGTCCAGGGGGCAGGCCCTTTTGCGACTAATGAAAAACTGTTTTTT.

This clone was found once. V gene TRBV7-9 combines with J gene TRBJ2-3; no clear D. The CDR3 totals 18 residues. The V gene's germline CDR1 is SEHNR and CDR2 FQNEAQ (reference sequence). With 0 bases removed from V and 6 bases from J, the gap between germline ends came to 22 bases. The CDR3 spells CASSLAQLAPGRGDTQYF. CDR3 in DNA: TGTGCCAGCAGCTTAGCTCAATTGGCCCCGGGCCGTGGGGATACGCAGTATTTT.

This CDR3 is CASSDWTVQETQYF. The CDR3 DNA reads as TGTGCCAGCAGTGACTGGACAGTCCAAGAGACCCAGTACTTC. The chain joins TRBV25-1 to TRBJ2-5; D is perhaps TRBD1 (6 bases). V gave up 3 bases and J gave up 1 base, with 9 bases separating them. Germline V gene sequence: CDR1 MGHDK, CDR2 SYGVNS. The CDR3 is 14 amino acids. Variable domain in full (rest from reference TRBV25-1 and TRBJ2-5): EADIYQTPRYLVIGTGKKITLECSQTMGHDKMYWYQQDPGMELHLIHYSYGVNSTEKGDLSSESTVSRIRTEHFPLTLESARPSHTSQYLCASSDWTVQETQYFGPGTRLLVL.

V and J are TRBV2 and TRBJ2-3; possible D gene TRBD1, 5 bases. Trimming shortened V by 5 bases and J by 5 bases, and 11 bases separated the two germline ends. The CDR3 contains 13 residues. Germline V gene data show CDR1 as SNHLY and CDR2 as FYNNEI. Here the CDR3 reads CASSRGPRDTQYF. The CDR3 DNA reads as TGTGCCAGCAGTAGGGGCCCCAGAGATACGCAGTATTTT.